This TCR beta chain comes out of a study of blood T cells in healthy people across ages. Study outcomes and limitations: Greater diversity and more naive CD4+ cells were seen in long-lived donors than in aged donors.

As concerns this clonotype: What it binds is unknown.

The second PCR ran roughly 7 to 12 cycles with a sample-barcoded 5' primer and J-beta primers. TCRdb fed the 5' RACE reads into MiXCR, producing one record per CDR3 protein. The sample lists some 800,000 distinct CDR3 sequences, around 25% seen once, with 3% to 4% in the top ten. The sample also formed part of further work on T cells of mothers and their children. That report adds: In cDNA synthesis, all of the extracted RNA was used at around 1.4 ug per 15 ul. Related pairs of mothers and children showed slightly higher, non-significant overlap versus unrelated pairs.

The TCR sequence derives from a boy between 10 and 17 years old in good health. Material for sequencing was blood.

CDR3 sequence: CASSPSYRVGETQYF. The CDR3 region has the DNA TGTGCCAGCTCACCATCTTACAGGGTCGGAGAGACCCAGTACTTC. The chain has TRBV18 and TRBJ2-5; weak D call: TRBD1 (6 bases). The ends were cut back, 2 bases at V and 4 bases at J, with 14 bases in the middle. The CDR3 covers 15 residues. The germline gives CDR1 KGHSH, CDR2 LQKENI. Complete variable domain (other parts from reference TRBV18 and TRBJ2-5): NAGVMQNPRHLVRRRGQEARLRCSPMKGHSHVYWYRQLPEEGLKFMVYLQKENIIDESGMPKERFSAEFPKEGPSILRIQQVVRGDSAAYFCASSPSYRVGETQYFGPGTRLLVL.